The T cell receptor beta chain described here comes from a study of CD8 T cells in Susac syndrome. RNA, at about 0.45 to 1 ug, was reverse transcribed with random hexamers. It was immunoSEQ multiplex PCR that amplified TCR beta CDR3 across 54 Vbeta and 13 Jbeta. TCRdb reanalysed the immunoSEQ multiplex PCR reads using MiXCR and keeps one entry per CDR3 protein. Of 100,000 to 150,000 distinct CDR3 sequences listed, roughly 94% are singletons. Sequencing targeted TCR beta in blood CD8+ and CD4+ T cells. Relapsing-remitting disease, either stable or active, was present in the treatment-naive patients who were the multiple sclerosis controls. TEMRA cells were FACS-enriched, with CD8+ and CD4+ T cells isolated negatively. The germline gives CDR1 SGHTA, CDR2 FQGTGA. The ends lost 8 bases at V and 5 bases at J; junction bases unmatched: 6. The CDR3 totals 14 residues.

The receptor was isolated from a human donor with multiple sclerosis. The material sequenced was CD4+ T cells from PBMCs. The chain combines TRBV7-3 with TRBJ2-1, with 10 positions matching TRBD1. CDR3 amino acids: CASSWDRGNNEQFF. CDR3 in DNA: TGTGCCAGCTCTTGGGACAGGGGAAACAATGAGCAGTTCTTC.